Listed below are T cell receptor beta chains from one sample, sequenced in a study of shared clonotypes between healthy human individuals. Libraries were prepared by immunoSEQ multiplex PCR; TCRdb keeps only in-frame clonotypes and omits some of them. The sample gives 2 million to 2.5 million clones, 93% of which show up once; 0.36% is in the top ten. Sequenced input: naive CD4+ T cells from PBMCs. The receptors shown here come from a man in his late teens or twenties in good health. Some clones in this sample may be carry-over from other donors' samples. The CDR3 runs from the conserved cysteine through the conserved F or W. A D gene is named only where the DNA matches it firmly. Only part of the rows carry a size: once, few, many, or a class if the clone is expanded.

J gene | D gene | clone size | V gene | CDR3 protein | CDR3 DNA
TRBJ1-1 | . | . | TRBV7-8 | CASSPRVDTEAFF | TGTGCCAGCAGCCCCCGCGTAGACACTGAAGCTTTCTTT
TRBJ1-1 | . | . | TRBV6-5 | CASSWGGLNTEAFF | TGTGCCAGCAGTTGGGGGGGGCTGAACACTGAAGCTTTCTTT
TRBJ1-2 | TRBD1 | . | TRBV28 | CASSSGQGARGYTF | TGTGCCAGCAGTTCGGGACAGGGGGCGCGTGGCTACACCTTC
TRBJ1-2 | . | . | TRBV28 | CASSLYARGGYTF | TGTGCCAGCAGTTTATACGCAAGGGGGGGCTACACCTTC
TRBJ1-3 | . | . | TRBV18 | CASHGLPAGGNTIYF | TGTGCCAGCCATGGACTACCGGCAGGGGGAAACACCATATATTTT
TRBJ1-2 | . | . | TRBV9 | CASSPGRGDYGYTF | TGTGCCAGCAGCCCGGGAAGGGGGGACTATGGCTACACCTTC
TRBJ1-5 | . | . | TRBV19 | CASSIFRQTNQPQHF | TGTGCCAGTAGTATTTTCCGACAGACCAATCAGCCCCAGCATTTT
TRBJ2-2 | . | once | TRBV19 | CASSISRANTGELFF | TGTGCCAGTAGTATAAGCAGAGCGAACACCGGGGAGCTGTTTTTT
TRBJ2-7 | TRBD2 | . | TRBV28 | CASSSTSGSSYEQYF | TGTGCCAGCAGTTCCACTAGCGGGAGCTCCTACGAGCAGTACTTC
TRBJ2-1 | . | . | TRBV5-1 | CASSFSSTNEQFF | TGCGCCAGCAGCTTTAGTAGCACCAATGAGCAGTTCTTC
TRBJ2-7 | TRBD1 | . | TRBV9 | CASSVAGGPSYEQYF | TGTGCCAGCAGCGTAGCAGGGGGCCCATCCTACGAGCAGTACTTC
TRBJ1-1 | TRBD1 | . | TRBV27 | CASLRTGGLNTEAFF | TGTGCCAGTCTCCGGACAGGGGGGCTGAACACTGAAGCTTTCTTT
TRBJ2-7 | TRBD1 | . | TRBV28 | CATTGGFYEQYF | TGTGCCACCACAGGGGGGTTTTACGAGCAGTACTTC
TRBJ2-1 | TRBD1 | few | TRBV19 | CASSIGGQGRYEQFF | TGTGCCAGTAGTATAGGGGGACAGGGTCGGTACGAGCAGTTCTTC
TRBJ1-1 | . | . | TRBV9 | CASSAITSTEAFF | TGTGCCAGCAGCGCGATCACGAGCACTGAAGCTTTCTTT
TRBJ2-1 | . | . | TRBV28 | CASSTGVKQFF | TGTGCCAGCAGTACCGGGGTTAAGCAGTTCTTC
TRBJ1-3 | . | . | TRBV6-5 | CASSYRRTYSGNTIYF | TGTGCCAGCAGTTACAGGCGTACCTACTCTGGAAACACCATATATTTT
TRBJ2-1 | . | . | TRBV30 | CAWSGGQYNEQFF | TGTGCCTGGAGCGGGGGACAGTACAATGAGCAGTTCTTC
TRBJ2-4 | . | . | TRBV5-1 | CASSFGLAKNIQYF | TGCGCCAGCAGCTTCGGACTAGCCAAAAACATTCAGTACTTC
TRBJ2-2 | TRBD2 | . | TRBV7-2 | CASSLRLAGVVGELFF | TGTGCCAGCAGCTTACGGCTAGCGGGAGTGGTCGGGGAGCTGTTTTTT
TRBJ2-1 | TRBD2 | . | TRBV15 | CATSRGTSGSSPSYNEQFF | TGTGCCACCAGCAGGGGGACTAGCGGGTCTAGCCCCTCCTACAATGAGCAGTTCTTC
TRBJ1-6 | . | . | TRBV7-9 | CASSHRARGMSPLHF | TGTGCCAGCAGCCACCGGGCCAGGGGTATGTCACCCCTCCACTTT
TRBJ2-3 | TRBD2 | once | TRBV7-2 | CASSPGLAGNTDTQYF | TGTGCCAGCAGCCCAGGACTAGCGGGAAACACAGATACGCAGTATTTT
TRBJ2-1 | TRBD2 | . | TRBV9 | CASSVAGGRALGNEQFF | TGTGCCAGCAGCGTAGCTGGCGGGAGGGCCTTGGGTAATGAGCAGTTCTTC
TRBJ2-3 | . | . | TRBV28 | CASSPQGPDTQYF | TGTGCCAGCAGTCCCCAGGGCCCAGATACGCAGTATTTT
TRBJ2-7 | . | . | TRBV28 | CASSSPAGATYEQYF | TGTGCCAGCAGTTCCCCGGCAGGGGCCACCTACGAGCAGTACTTC
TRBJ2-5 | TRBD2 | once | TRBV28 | CASSLVGGRGETQYF | TGTGCCAGCAGTTTGGTCGGCGGGAGGGGAGAGACCCAGTACTTC
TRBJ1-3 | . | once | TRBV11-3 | CASSEFSGNTIYF | TGTGCCAGCAGCGAATTCTCTGGAAACACCATATATTTT
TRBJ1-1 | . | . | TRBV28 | CASSYPSWVVNTEAFF | TGTGCCAGCAGTTACCCGTCCTGGGTAGTGAACACTGAAGCTTTCTTT
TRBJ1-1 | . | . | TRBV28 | CASSLVTRLGNTEAFF | TGTGCCAGCAGTTTAGTCACCAGACTAGGGAACACTGAAGCTTTCTTT
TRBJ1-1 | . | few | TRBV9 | CASSGGEMNTEAFF | TGTGCCAGCAGCGGAGGGGAGATGAACACTGAAGCTTTCTTT
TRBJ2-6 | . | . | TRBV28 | CASGGVALGANVLTF | TGTGCCAGCGGGGGTGTGGCTCTTGGGGCCAACGTCCTGACTTTC
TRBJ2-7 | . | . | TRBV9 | CASSVVSDSPYEQYF | TGTGCCAGCAGCGTAGTTTCGGACAGTCCCTACGAGCAGTACTTC
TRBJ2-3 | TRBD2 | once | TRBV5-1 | CASSLALAGGADTQYF | TGCGCCAGCAGCTTGGCACTAGCGGGAGGAGCAGATACGCAGTATTTT
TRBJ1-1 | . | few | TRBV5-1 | CASSSYRNTEAFF | TGCGCCAGCAGCTCGTACAGGAACACTGAAGCTTTCTTT
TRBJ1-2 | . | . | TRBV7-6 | CASSSPGDYGYTF | TGTGCCAGCAGCTCCCCCGGGGACTATGGCTACACCTTC
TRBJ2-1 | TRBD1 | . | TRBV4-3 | CASSQNSFGTGHNEQFF | TGCGCCAGCAGCCAAAACTCATTCGGGACAGGACACAATGAGCAGTTCTTC
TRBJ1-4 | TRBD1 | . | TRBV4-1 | CASSQFPGTQGELFF | TGCGCCAGCAGCCAGTTTCCCGGAACACAGGGGGAACTGTTTTTT
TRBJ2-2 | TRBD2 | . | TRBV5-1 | CASSWTSGSPRANTGELFF | TGCGCCAGCAGCTGGACTAGCGGGAGCCCCCGGGCGAACACCGGGGAGCTGTTTTTT